This TCR beta chain was found in a study of blood T cell repertoires in COVID-19. Background on the study: Specimens from acute and convalescent COVID-19 originated in the United States, Italy and Spain. Sources were T cells, B-cell-depleted T cells, or PBMCs; the material itself was cDNA or gDNA.

Original methodology: Cell counts per sample came from amplifying reference gene primers. TCRdb's table, derived via immunoSEQ multiplex PCR, lists solely in-frame clones and lacks some. That table is the source of V, J and clone size, and D and trimming were worked out from the DNA. The sample lists tens of thousands of clones; around 87% were seen once. CDR1 and CDR2 (germline): MNHNY, SVGAGI (reference sequence). The CDR3 runs 13 residues. Trimming shortened V by 2 bases and J by 7 bases, and 11 bases separated the two germline ends. V gene TRBV6-6 combines with J gene TRBJ2-5, with D tentatively TRBD1 (6 bases). Input material: peripheral blood. The sequence was collected from a human donor in a cohort sampled during active COVID-19. This CDR3 reads CASSYQRGGTQYF. As DNA, the CDR3 is TGTGCCAGCAGTTACCAGAGAGGGGGGACCCAGTACTTC.